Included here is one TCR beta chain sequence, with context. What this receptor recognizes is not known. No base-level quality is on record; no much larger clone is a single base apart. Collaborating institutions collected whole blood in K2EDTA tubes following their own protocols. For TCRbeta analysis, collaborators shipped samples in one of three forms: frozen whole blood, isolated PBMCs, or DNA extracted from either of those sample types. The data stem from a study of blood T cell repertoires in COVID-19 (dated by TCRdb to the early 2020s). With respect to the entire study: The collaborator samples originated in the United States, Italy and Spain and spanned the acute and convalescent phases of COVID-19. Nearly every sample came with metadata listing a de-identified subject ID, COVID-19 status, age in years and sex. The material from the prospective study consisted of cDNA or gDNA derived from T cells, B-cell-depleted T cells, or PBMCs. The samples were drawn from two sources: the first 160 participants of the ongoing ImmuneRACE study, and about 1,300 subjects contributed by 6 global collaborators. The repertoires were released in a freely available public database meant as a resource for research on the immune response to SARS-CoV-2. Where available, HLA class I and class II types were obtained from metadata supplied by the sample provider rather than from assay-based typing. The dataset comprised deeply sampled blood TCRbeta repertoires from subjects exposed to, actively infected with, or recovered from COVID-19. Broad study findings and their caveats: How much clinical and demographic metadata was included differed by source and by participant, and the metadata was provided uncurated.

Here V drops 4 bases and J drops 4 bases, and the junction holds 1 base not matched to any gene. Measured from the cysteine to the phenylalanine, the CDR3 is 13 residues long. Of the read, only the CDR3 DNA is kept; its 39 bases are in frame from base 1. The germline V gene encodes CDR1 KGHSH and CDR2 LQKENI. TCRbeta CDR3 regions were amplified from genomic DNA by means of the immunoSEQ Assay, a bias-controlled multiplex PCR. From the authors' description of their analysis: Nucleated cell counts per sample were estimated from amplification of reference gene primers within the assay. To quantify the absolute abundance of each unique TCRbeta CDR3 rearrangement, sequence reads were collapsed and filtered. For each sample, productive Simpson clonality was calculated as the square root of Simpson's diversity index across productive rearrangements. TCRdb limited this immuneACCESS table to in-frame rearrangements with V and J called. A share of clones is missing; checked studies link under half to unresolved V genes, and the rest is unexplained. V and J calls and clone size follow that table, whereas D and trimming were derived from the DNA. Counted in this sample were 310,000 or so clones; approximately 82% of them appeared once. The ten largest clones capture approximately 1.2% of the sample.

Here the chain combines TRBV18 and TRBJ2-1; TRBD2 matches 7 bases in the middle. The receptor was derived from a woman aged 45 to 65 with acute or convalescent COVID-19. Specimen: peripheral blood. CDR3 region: CASSRREYNEQFF. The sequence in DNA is TGTGCCAGCTCACGGCGGGAGTACAATGAGCAGTTCTTC.